The clone carrying this T cell receptor (beta chain) appeared a few times. This entry is derived from a study of blood T cells in healthy people across ages. Primers used in a second PCR of about 6 to 11 cycles were a sample-barcoded 5' primer and a J-beta primer mix. TCRdb called the 5' RACE reads again in MiXCR, with one record for every CDR3 protein. The table includes about 1.4 million distinct CDR3 sequences, roughly 60% detected once. CDR1 and CDR2 (germline): SQVTM, ANQGSEA. The CDR3 length is 13 residues. J gave up 1 base and V 4 bases, and 4 bases lay outside the gene matches. Sequenced: blood. This TCR came from a man aged 18 to 29 in good health. The chain uses TRBV29-1 and TRBJ2-7; 7 bases are a match to TRBD1. CDR3 nucleotides: TGCAGCGTTGGGGGGACAGAGTCCTACGAGCAGTACTTC. Translated, it gives CSVGGTESYEQYF.